This TCR beta chain was sequenced during a study of beta chain features in type 1 diabetes. Study-level information: Sorted cells, some 110 million in number, were examined across all samples. Study outcomes and limitations: For Type 1 diabetes patients, all four CD4+ subsets carried TCRB CDR3s that were moderately but significantly shorter. cDNA-based sequencing might over-represent cells highly expressing TCR. Individuals with type 1 diabetes displayed fewer insertions and more deletions at VDJ junctions. Within patients, naive, central memory and Treg TCRB repertoires seemed more similar than within healthy donors.

Expressed TCRB transcripts were sequenced, since all the RNA that had been isolated was reverse transcribed. Sequencing used immunoSEQ multiplex PCR; TCRdb keeps in-frame clones, though not all of them. Of some 360,000 clones detected, over 8.5% appear once; the ten largest clones hold approximately 0.6%. As regards this clone: No antigen is known for it.

V shed 2 bases and J 7 bases; nucleotides not matched to a gene: 4. Germline CDR1 reads SGHTA; CDR2 reads FQGNSA. The CDR3 extends over 14 amino acids. The specimen sequenced was central memory CD4+ T cells from blood. The chain combines TRBV7-2 with TRBJ2-1, with 8 bases that match TRBD2. This sequence originates from a man in his thirties or forties with type 1 diabetes. CDR3 amino acids: CASSLLAGRNEQFF. The DNA for the CDR3 is TGTGCCAGCAGCTTACTAGCGGGCAGGAATGAGCAGTTCTTC.